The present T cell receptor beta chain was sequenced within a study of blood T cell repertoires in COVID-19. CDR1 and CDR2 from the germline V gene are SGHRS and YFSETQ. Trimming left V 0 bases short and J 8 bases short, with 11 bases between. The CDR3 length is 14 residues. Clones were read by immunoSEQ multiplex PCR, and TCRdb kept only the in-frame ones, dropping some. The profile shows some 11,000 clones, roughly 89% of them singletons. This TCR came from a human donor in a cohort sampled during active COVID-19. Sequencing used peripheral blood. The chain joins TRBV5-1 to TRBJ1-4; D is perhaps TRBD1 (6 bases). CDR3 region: CASSLEWGGEKLFF. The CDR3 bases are TGCGCCAGCAGCTTGGAGTGGGGGGGCGAAAAACTGTTTTTT.